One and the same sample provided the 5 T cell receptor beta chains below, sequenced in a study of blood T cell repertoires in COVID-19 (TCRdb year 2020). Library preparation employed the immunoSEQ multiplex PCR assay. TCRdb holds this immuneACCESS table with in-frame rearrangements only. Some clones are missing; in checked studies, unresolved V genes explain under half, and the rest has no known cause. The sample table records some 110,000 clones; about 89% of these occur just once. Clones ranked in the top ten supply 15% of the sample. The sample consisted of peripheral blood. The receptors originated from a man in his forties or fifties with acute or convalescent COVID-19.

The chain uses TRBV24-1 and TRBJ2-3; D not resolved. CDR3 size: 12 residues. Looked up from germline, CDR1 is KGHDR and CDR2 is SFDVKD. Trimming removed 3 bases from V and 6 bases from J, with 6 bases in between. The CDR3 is CATSDSEDTQYF. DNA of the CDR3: TGTGCCACCAGTGATAGCGAGGATACGCAGTATTTT.

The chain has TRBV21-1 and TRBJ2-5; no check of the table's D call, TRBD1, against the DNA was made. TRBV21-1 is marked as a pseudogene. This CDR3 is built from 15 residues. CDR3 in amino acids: CASSKTGGDVETQYF. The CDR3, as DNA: TGTGCCAGCAGCAAAACAGGGGGCGACGTGGAGACCCAGTACTTC.

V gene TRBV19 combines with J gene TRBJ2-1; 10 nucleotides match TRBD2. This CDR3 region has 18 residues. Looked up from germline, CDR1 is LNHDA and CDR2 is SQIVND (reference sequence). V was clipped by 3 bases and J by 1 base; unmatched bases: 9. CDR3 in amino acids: CASSIRLAGEWSYNEQFF. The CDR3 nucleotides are TGTGCCAGTAGTATCCGCCTAGCGGGAGAGTGGTCCTACAATGAGCAGTTCTTC.

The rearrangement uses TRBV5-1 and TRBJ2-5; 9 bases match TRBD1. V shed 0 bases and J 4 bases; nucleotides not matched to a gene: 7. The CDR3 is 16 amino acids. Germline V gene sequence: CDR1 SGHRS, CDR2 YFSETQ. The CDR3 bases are TGCGCCAGCAGCTTGGGGGCAACAGGGGGCGGAGAGACCCAGTACTTC. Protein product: CASSLGATGGGETQYF.

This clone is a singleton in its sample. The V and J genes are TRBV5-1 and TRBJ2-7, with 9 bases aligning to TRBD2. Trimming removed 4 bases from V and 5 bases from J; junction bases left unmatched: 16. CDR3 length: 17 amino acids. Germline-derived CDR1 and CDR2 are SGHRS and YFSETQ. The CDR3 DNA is TGCGCCAGCAGCCTATTGCTCCTCGGGACTAGCAACAACGAGCAGTACTTC. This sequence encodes CASSLLLLGTSNNEQYF.